One and the same sample provided the 10 T cell receptor beta chains below, sequenced in a study of cytomegalovirus exposure and HLA in healthy donors (TCRdb year 2017). The method was the immunoSEQ multiplex PCR assay. TCRdb took this table from immuneACCESS and kept in-frame rearrangements with V and J called. Such tables lack part of the clones; where checked against another copy, unresolved V genes explain under half of the gap, and the rest is unexplained. Across this sample there are some 200,000 clones, with 80% to 90% seen only once. The ten largest clones add up to 13% of the sample. The sequenced sample was PBMCs. These receptors all come from a woman under 40 in good health and CMV-seropositive.

The chain is built from TRBV7-9 and TRBJ2-7; a possible D gene is TRBD2 (5 bases). V was clipped by 5 bases and J by 2 bases, with 16 bases between them. The germline gives CDR1 SEHNR, CDR2 FQNEAQ (reference sequence). CDR3 length equals 15 residues. CDR3: CASSRPGKPTYEQYF. The CDR3 nucleotides read TGTGCCAGCAGCCGTCCGGGGAAACCCACCTACGAGCAGTACTTC.

The V gene is TRBV27, the J gene TRBJ2-3; 8 bases line up with TRBD2. This CDR3 comprises 16 residues. The germline V gene encodes CDR1 MNHEY and CDR2 SMNVEV (reference sequence). With 5 bases clipped from V and 4 bases from J, the junction kept 11 bases outside the gene matches. CDR3 in DNA: TGTGCCAGCAGTCCCTCCCATAGCGGGATCCCAGATACGCAGTATTTT. Translated: CASSPSHSGIPDTQYF.

The chain links TRBV19 to TRBJ1-4; unclear D gene. Germline CDR1 is LNHDA and CDR2 is SQIVND (reference sequence). The CDR3 totals 15 residues. Trimming removed 6 bases at V and 0 bases at J, with 11 bases between. The CDR3 loop is CASRTEAATNEKLFF. CDR3 DNA: TGTGCCAGTAGGACCGAGGCAGCAACTAATGAAAAACTGTTTTTT.

The V call is TRBV18, the J call TRBJ2-3, with D possibly TRBD2 on 5 matching bases. The germline CDR1 and CDR2 sequences are KGHSH and LQKENI. Deletions cut 7 bases from V and 4 bases from J, with 12 bases between. The CDR3 runs to 13 residues. The DNA for the CDR3 is TGTGCCAGCTTAAAAAACGGGGCAGATACGCAGTATTTT. Translating it yields CASLKNGADTQYF.

The J gene is TRBJ2-1, the V gene TRBV7-8, with 7 bases lining up with TRBD1. The germline gives CDR1 SGHVS, CDR2 FQNEAQ. Trimming removed 4 bases from V and 9 bases from J; junction bases left unmatched: 6. This CDR3 is 13 amino acids long. CDR3 amino acids: CASSSSGGREQFF. The CDR3 DNA reads as TGTGCCAGCAGCTCTTCAGGGGGTCGTGAGCAGTTCTTC.

V and J are TRBV5-1 and TRBJ1-5; D gene unclear. Germline V CDR1 and CDR2: SGHRS, YFSETQ. The CDR3 has 15 residues. The germline V and J ends were trimmed by 7 bases and 0 bases, with 14 bases remaining between them. CDR3 DNA sequence: TGCGCCAGCCCCCAGAATCCGAATAGCAATCAGCCCCAGCATTTT. Translating it yields CASPQNPNSNQPQHF.

This clone was seen only a few times. The rearrangement joins TRBV2 to TRBJ1-2, with a weak D call TRBD1 (5 bases). CDR3 length: 20 residues. V lost 2 bases, J lost 4 bases, and 29 bases lay in between. Germline-derived CDR1 and CDR2 are SNHLY and FYNNEI. This CDR3 reads CASSESGHSYSRSSFYGYTF. In nucleotides, the CDR3 is TGTGCCAGCAGTGAAAGTGGACATTCTTATAGCAGGTCCTCCTTCTATGGCTACACCTTC.

This clone was found once. The genes are TRBV10-3 and TRBJ2-2; 10 nucleotides align to TRBD2. The CDR3 length is 14 residues. V was pared by 8 bases and J by 6 bases, with 6 bases of the junction left unmatched. The germline CDR1 and CDR2 sequences are ENHRY and SYGVKD. The CDR3 DNA sequence: TGTGCCATCGCCCAGCGGGAGGGCCCCGGGGAGCTGTTTTTT. Translating gives CAIAQREGPGELFF.

The chain links TRBV18 to TRBJ1-2; D may be TRBD1 (6 bases). The germline V gene has CDR1 KGHSH and CDR2 LQKENI. V lost 4 bases to trimming and J lost 3 bases, with 12 bases between them. The CDR3 loop spans 14 amino acids. CDR3 nucleotides: TGTGCCAGCTCACTGGACAGAGGCGACTATGGCTACACCTTC. Translation: CASSLDRGDYGYTF.

The chain combines TRBV2 with TRBJ1-3, with 12 nucleotides matching TRBD1. CDR1 SNHLY and CDR2 FYNNEI come from the germline V gene. CDR3 length: 16 residues. The trim removed 9 bases at V and 0 bases at J, leaving 6 bases unmatched. In DNA form, the CDR3 reads TGTGCCAGTTGGGACAGGGGGCCCCTCTCTGGAAACACCATATATTTT. This sequence encodes CASWDRGPLSGNTIYF.